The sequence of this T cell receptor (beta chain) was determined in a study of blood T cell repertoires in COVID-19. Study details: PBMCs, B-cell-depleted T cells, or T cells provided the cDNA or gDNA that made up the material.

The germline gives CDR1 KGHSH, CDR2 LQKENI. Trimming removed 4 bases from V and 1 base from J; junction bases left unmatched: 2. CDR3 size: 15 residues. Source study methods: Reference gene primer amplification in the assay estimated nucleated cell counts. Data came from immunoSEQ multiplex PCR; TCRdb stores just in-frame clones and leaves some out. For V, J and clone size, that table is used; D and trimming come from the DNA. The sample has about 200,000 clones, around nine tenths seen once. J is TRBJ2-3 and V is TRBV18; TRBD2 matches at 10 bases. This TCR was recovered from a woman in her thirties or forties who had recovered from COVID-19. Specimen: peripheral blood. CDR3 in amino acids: CASSLGTSGTDTQYF. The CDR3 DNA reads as TGTGCCAGCTCACTAGGGACTAGCGGCACAGATACGCAGTATTTT.